This T cell receptor beta chain is drawn from a study of T-cell reconstitution after alpha-beta-depleted transplantation in children. The CDR3 runs to 16 residues. The germline V gene encodes CDR1 SQVTM and CDR2 ANQGSEA. Trimming stripped 1 base from V and 3 bases from J, with 17 bases between. Unique molecular identifiers were used in preparing the TCRbeta library. TCRdb processed the PCR reads anew with MiXCR; each CDR3 protein has one entry. The table lists approximately 400,000 distinct CDR3 sequences, under 13% of them singletons, with 4.5% to 7% in the top ten. The chain combines TRBV29-1 with TRBJ2-3; D is possibly TRBD2 (5 bases). The specimen was PBMCs from the stem cell graft donor, collected from the stem cell graft. The receptor was isolated from a human donor who donated a stem cell graft to a child with acute myeloid leukemia. The CDR3 protein is CSVEAGVRTLTDTQYF. In DNA form, the CDR3 reads TGCAGCGTTGAAGCCGGGGTCAGGACCTTAACAGATACGCAGTATTTT.